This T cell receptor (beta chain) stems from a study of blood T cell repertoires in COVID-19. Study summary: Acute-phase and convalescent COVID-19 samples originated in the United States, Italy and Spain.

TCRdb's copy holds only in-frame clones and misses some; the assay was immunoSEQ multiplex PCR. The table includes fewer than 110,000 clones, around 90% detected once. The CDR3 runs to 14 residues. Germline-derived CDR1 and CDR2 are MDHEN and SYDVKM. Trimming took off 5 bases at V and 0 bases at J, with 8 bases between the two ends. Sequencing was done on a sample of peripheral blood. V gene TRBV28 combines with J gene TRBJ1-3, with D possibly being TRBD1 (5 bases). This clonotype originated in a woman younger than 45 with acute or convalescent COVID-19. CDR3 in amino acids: CASSTTASGNTIYF. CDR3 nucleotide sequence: TGTGCCAGCAGTACGACAGCCTCTGGAAACACCATATATTTT.